The 3 T cell receptor beta chains below were found in one sample sequenced in a study of Ad26.COV2.S vaccination and SARS-CoV-2 variants. Sequenced by immunoSEQ multiplex PCR; TCRdb stores in-frame clones only, minus some. The sample includes about 480,000 clones, roughly nine tenths seen only once; the top ten take 9.5% to 15%. The treatment denotes: roughly 18 received Ad26.COV2.S at low or high dose, single or two shots; about 5 received placebo; per-sample allocation not given. Day 63 after the first vaccine or placebo injection was the time point for sampling. This specimen was peripheral blood, taken in a trial of Ad26.COV2.S vaccine versus placebo. These receptors came from a person between 18 and 59 years old who received the Ad26.COV2.S COVID-19 vaccine or a placebo.

The chain employs TRBV27 and TRBJ2-5, with unresolved D. There are 14 residues in the CDR3. V was trimmed by 6 bases and J by 5 bases, leaving 16 bases between them. CDR1 MNHEY and CDR2 SMNVEV come from the germline V gene (reference sequence). CDR3 nucleotides: TGTGCCAGCAGCCCTGTGAGAGGAGCGGAGACCCAGTACTTC. Protein: CASSPVRGAETQYF.

The rearrangement links TRBV11-2 to TRBJ2-1; D possibly matches TRBD1 or TRBD2 (5 bases each). This CDR3 comprises 12 residues. V shed 2 bases and J shed 10 bases, with 9 bases lying between them. Germline assignment: CDR1 SGHAT and CDR2 FQNNGV. DNA of the CDR3: TGTGCCAGCAGCTTATCCCGGGGCGAGCAGTTCTTC. This codes for CASSLSRGEQFF.

This clone occurred once. The chain uses TRBV30 and TRBJ2-4; maybe TRBD1 (6 bases). The CDR3 is made up of 17 amino acids. Germline V CDR1 and CDR2: GTSNPN, SVGIG (reference sequence). The V end was cut by 0 bases, the J end by 0 bases, with 15 bases between. The CDR3 DNA follows: TGTGCCTGGAGTGTACCGGACAGAGGACTAGCCAAAAACATTCAGTACTTC. Its translation is CAWSVPDRGLAKNIQYF.